A selection of T cell receptor beta chains follows, all from one sample in a study of blood T cell repertoires in COVID-19. Assay used: immunoSEQ multiplex PCR; TCRdb lists only in-frame clones, some missing. The sample records about 120,000 clones, around 87% being singletons. The material sequenced was peripheral blood. The receptors originated from a woman aged 70-85 years with acute or convalescent COVID-19. Both conserved end residues are part of each CDR3. A D gene is named only where the DNA matches it firmly. A clone size is listed for some rows: how often the clone was seen (once, few, many), or a class if it is expanded.

clone_size j_call v_call d_call cdr3_aa cdr3_nt
NA TRBJ1-2 TRBV9 NA CASSIQRGHAANYGYTF TGTGCCAGCAGCATCCAGAGGGGACACGCCGCTAACTATGGCTACACCTTC
few TRBJ2-2 TRBV7-7 TRBD2 CASSPSGGGAGELFF TGTGCTAGCAGCCCCAGCGGGGGAGGAGCCGGGGAGCTGTTTTTT
NA TRBJ2-3 TRBV7-8 TRBD2 CASSQWTSNTDTQYF TGTGCCAGCAGCCAATGGACTAGTAACACAGATACGCAGTATTTT
few TRBJ1-2 TRBV3-1/TRBV3-2 TRBD1 CASSLWTGDYGYTF TGTGCCAGCAGCCTTTGGACAGGGGACTATGGCTACACCTTC
NA TRBJ2-1 TRBV6-1 TRBD2 CASSEVTSGYQFF TGTGCCAGCAGTGAAGTAACTAGCGGTTATCAGTTCTTC
NA TRBJ1-2 TRBV24-1 TRBD1 CATSARGQPNYGYTF TGTGCCACCAGTGCGCGGGGACAGCCTAACTATGGCTACACCTTC
NA TRBJ1-5 TRBV19 TRBD1 CASSAGTVYNQPQHF TGTGCCAGTAGTGCAGGGACAGTCTACAATCAGCCCCAGCATTTT
once TRBJ1-2 TRBV19 NA CASRRGPTNYGYTF TGTGCCAGTAGGAGAGGGCCGACCAACTATGGCTACACCTTC
few TRBJ1-1 TRBV11-3 NA CASSSIQFGQGAAFF TGTGCCAGCAGCTCCATCCAATTCGGGCAGGGCGCAGCTTTCTTT
NA TRBJ1-5 TRBV12-3/TRBV12-4 TRBD1 CASTNRGLQPQHF TGTGCCAGCACTAACAGGGGGCTTCAGCCCCAGCATTTT
few TRBJ1-1 TRBV10-3 NA CAIQSGGGDTEAFF TGTGCCATCCAATCCGGAGGCGGGGACACTGAAGCTTTCTTT
NA TRBJ1-4 TRBV3-1/TRBV3-2 TRBD1 CASSLSGRTGREKLFF TGTGCCAGCAGCCTCTCAGGCCGGACAGGGAGAGAAAAACTGTTTTTT
few TRBJ1-1 TRBV5-1 NA CATSSGNTEAFF TGCGCCACCTCATCGGGGAACACTGAAGCTTTCTTT
NA TRBJ1-4 TRBV6-1 NA CASSEAWGDNNEKLFF TGTGCCAGCAGTGAAGCCTGGGGGGATAACAATGAAAAACTGTTTTTT
NA TRBJ2-7 TRBV6-5 NA CASLASSTGEQYF TGTGCCAGCTTGGCCAGCAGTACAGGCGAGCAGTACTTC
NA TRBJ1-5 TRBV27 NA CASSFDRNQPQHF TGTGCCAGCAGTTTTGACAGGAATCAGCCCCAGCATTTT
NA TRBJ1-2 TRBV24-1 TRBD1 CATSDLTGGAEGYTF TGTGCCACCAGTGATCTTACAGGGGGCGCGGAGGGCTACACCTTC
NA TRBJ2-5 TRBV11-2 TRBD1 CASSFFGRTGGTETQYF TGTGCCAGCAGCTTTTTCGGGCGGACAGGGGGAACTGAGACCCAGTACTTC
NA TRBJ1-1 TRBV7-3 NA CASSPDNSPGAFF TGTGCCAGCAGCCCCGATAACTCCCCGGGAGCTTTCTTT
NA TRBJ2-3 TRBV30 TRBD2 CAWSVLAGGTDTQYF TGTGCCTGGAGTGTACTAGCGGGGGGCACAGATACGCAGTATTTT
NA TRBJ2-1 TRBV5-1 TRBD1 CASSLGQGDRSEQFF TGCGCCAGCAGCCTCGGACAGGGGGACAGAAGTGAGCAGTTCTTC
NA TRBJ1-5 TRBV30 NA CAWRKQAGDQPQHF TGTGCCTGGCGTAAACAGGCAGGTGACCAGCCCCAGCATTTT
NA TRBJ1-5 TRBV2 NA CASTKGGGFLQPQHF TGTGCCAGCACAAAAGGCGGGGGGTTTCTTCAGCCCCAGCATTTT
NA TRBJ2-5 TRBV7-9 TRBD2 CASSLDASRGVFGETQYF TGTGCCAGCAGCTTAGACGCTAGCCGGGGGGTATTCGGGGAGACCCAGTACTTC
NA TRBJ2-3 TRBV15 TRBD1 CATSRWTGGTDTQYF TGTGCCACCAGCAGATGGACAGGGGGGACAGATACGCAGTATTTT
NA TRBJ1-2 TRBV28 NA CASTDLYGYTF TGTGCCAGCACAGATCTCTATGGCTACACCTTC
few TRBJ2-2 TRBV9 NA CASRGGGLTGELFF TGTGCCAGCAGAGGCGGAGGTCTCACCGGGGAGCTGTTTTTT
few TRBJ1-5 TRBV2 NA CASSQTENPQPQHF TGTGCCAGCAGTCAGACAGAAAACCCTCAGCCCCAGCATTTT
NA TRBJ2-5 TRBV7-6 NA CASSLTVSEKTQYF TGTGCCAGCAGCTTAACGGTGTCTGAAAAGACCCAGTACTTC
NA TRBJ1-4 TRBV11-2 TRBD1 CASRVQGAWGEKLFF TGTGCCAGCAGAGTTCAGGGGGCGTGGGGTGAAAAACTGTTTTTT
NA TRBJ1-6 TRBV12-3/TRBV12-4 NA CASNRDGSPLHF TGTGCCAGCAACAGGGACGGATCACCCCTCCACTTT